Reported below is one T cell receptor (beta chain). TCRdb re-derived calls from the 5' RACE reads in MiXCR, one entry per CDR3 protein. Of hundreds of thousands of distinct CDR3 sequences in the sample, about an eighth were seen once. This entry comes from a study of T-cell memory formation after mild COVID-19. V dropped 3 bases and J dropped 6 bases, with 16 bases sitting between them. The CDR3 spans 15 residues. Looked up from germline, CDR1 is SGDLS and CDR2 is YYNGEE. The chain recombines TRBV9 with TRBJ2-1; D is tentatively TRBD1 or TRBD2 (5 bases each). The clonotype comes from a man younger than 35 who had mild COVID-19 (a few samples of this study predate the infection). Cell type and time point are not known. Material: PBMCs or a T cell subset sorted from them (not recorded which). CDR3 nucleotide sequence: TGTGCCAGCAGCGCGGGGACCCTAGGGAGCAATGAGCAGTTCTTC. Protein sequence: CASSAGTLGSNEQFF.